The count of the clone carrying this T cell receptor beta chain is one. Its specificity is not known. Some clones are missing from TCRdb's copy, which holds only in-frame ones; the method was immunoSEQ multiplex PCR. The data hold tens of thousands of clones, with 40% to 45% observed a single time. The CDR3 is 15 amino acids. V trimming: 3 bases; J trimming: 7 bases; junction bases outside the gene matches: 8. Per the germline V gene, CDR1 is SGHTS and CDR2 is YDEGEE. Stated time point: after neoadjuvant nivolumab, at surgical resection. This entry is derived from a study of neoadjuvant anti-PD-1 for oral cavity cancer. Overall study: Nivolumab at 3 mg/kg was mostly given biweekly, three to four doses, pre-surgery. Around day 43, patients without progression received a fourth nivolumab dose before surgery.

Findings and limits, study-wide: Post-treatment tumors with larger preexisting clones showed more shrinkage. Higher pretreatment Treg/Th17 ratios tracked higher pretreatment blood clonality.

This sequence was found in a person aged 35-79 years with oral cavity squamous cell carcinoma. V gene TRBV5-8 combines with J gene TRBJ1-2, with 11 bases aligning to TRBD1. The sequencing used tumor tissue, collected after nivolumab (anti-PD-1) treatment. CDR3 residues: CASSSPGQGDTGYTF. CDR3 DNA: TGTGCCAGCAGCTCTCCGGGACAGGGGGATACTGGCTACACCTTC.